A selection of T cell receptor beta chains follows, all from one sample in a study of cytomegalovirus exposure and HLA in healthy donors. The repertoire was sequenced with immunoSEQ multiplex PCR; TCRdb's copy has only in-frame clones and lacks some. The table records 150,000 to 200,000 clones, 80% of them present only once. Sequencing was done on a sample of PBMCs. Source of these receptors: a girl aged 10 to 17 in good health and CMV-seropositive. Both conserved end residues are part of each CDR3. A D gene is named only where the DNA matches it firmly. Part of the rows lack a size; the others show once, few, many or a class for expanded clones.

clone_size: -
d_call: TRBD1
v_call: TRBV27
j_call: TRBJ1-2
cdr3_nt: TGTGCCAGCAGTCCGACAGGGTTCGGCTACACCTTC
cdr3_aa: CASSPTGFGYTF

clone_size: -
d_call: -
v_call: TRBV15
j_call: TRBJ1-5
cdr3_nt: TGTGCCACCAGCAGAGATCGGGGGAGTTATCAGCCCCAGCATTTT
cdr3_aa: CATSRDRGSYQPQHF

clone_size: -
d_call: -
v_call: TRBV6-1
j_call: TRBJ1-2
cdr3_nt: TGTGCCGGGGCCTCGGGGGGGGTAGCTCCCTATGGCTACACCTTC
cdr3_aa: CAGASGGVAPYGYTF

clone_size: -
d_call: -
v_call: TRBV7-2
j_call: TRBJ2-2
cdr3_nt: TGTGCCAGCAGCTTAGCGGACTGGTGGGGAATGGGGGAGCTGTTTTTT
cdr3_aa: CASSLADWWGMGELFF

clone_size: once
d_call: TRBD1
v_call: TRBV5-4
j_call: TRBJ1-2
cdr3_nt: TGTGCCAGCAGCTTTGGAACAGGGGGAGGGGACTATGGCTACACCTTC
cdr3_aa: CASSFGTGGGDYGYTF

clone_size: -
d_call: -
v_call: TRBV5-1
j_call: TRBJ1-1
cdr3_nt: TGCGCCAGCAGCGTCGGACAGCTGAACACTGAAGCTTTCTTT
cdr3_aa: CASSVGQLNTEAFF

clone_size: once
d_call: -
v_call: TRBV7-8
j_call: TRBJ2-4
cdr3_nt: TGTGCCACCCACCGGTCGGCGGACAAAGCCAAAAACATTCAGTACTTC
cdr3_aa: CATHRSADKAKNIQYF

clone_size: -
d_call: TRBD1
v_call: TRBV5-3
j_call: TRBJ2-4
cdr3_nt: TGTGCCAGAAGCGGTGATCCGGGACAGGGAGCGGGAGCCAAAAACATTCAGTACTTC
cdr3_aa: CARSGDPGQGAGAKNIQYF

clone_size: -
d_call: -
v_call: TRBV27
j_call: TRBJ2-7
cdr3_nt: TGTGCCAGCAGTTCCATAACAGATTCCTACGAAGAGCAGTACTTC
cdr3_aa: CASSSITDSYEEQYF

clone_size: -
d_call: TRBD1
v_call: TRBV5-6
j_call: TRBJ2-1
cdr3_nt: TGTGCCAGCAGCTTGGTTGACAGGGCACCCTACAATGAGCAGTTCTTC
cdr3_aa: CASSLVDRAPYNEQFF

clone_size: -
d_call: -
v_call: TRBV10-3
j_call: TRBJ2-7
cdr3_nt: TGTGCCACCCAGCGAGAGCAATCCTCCTACGAGCAGTACTTC
cdr3_aa: CATQREQSSYEQYF

clone_size: -
d_call: TRBD1
v_call: TRBV5-1
j_call: TRBJ1-1
cdr3_nt: TGCGCCAGCAGCCCTGGGACAGGGGGCGCGGGTAACACTGAAGCTTTCTTT
cdr3_aa: CASSPGTGGAGNTEAFF

clone_size: -
d_call: TRBD2
v_call: TRBV7-2
j_call: TRBJ2-3
cdr3_nt: TGTGCCAGCAGCTTGGTTAGAACTAGCGGAGTCAGCACAGATACGCAGTATTTT
cdr3_aa: CASSLVRTSGVSTDTQYF

clone_size: -
d_call: TRBD2
v_call: TRBV27
j_call: TRBJ2-7
cdr3_nt: TGTGCCAGCAGCCTTATCTGGACTAGCGCCTACGAGCAGTACTTC
cdr3_aa: CASSLIWTSAYEQYF

clone_size: few
d_call: TRBD1
v_call: TRBV5-8
j_call: TRBJ1-6
cdr3_nt: TGTGCCAGCAGCTTGAGAGACAGGGGACTTAATTCACCCCTCCACTTT
cdr3_aa: CASSLRDRGLNSPLHF